This TCR beta chain was captured in a study of blood T cell repertoires in COVID-19. Study overall: The origin of the acute and convalescent COVID-19 samples was the United States, Italy and Spain.

Clinical history as reported by participants underpinned cohort assignment. Each recovered donor of Cohort 3 presented with two negative PCRs, clearance, or symptom resolution. Methods used by the authors: Quantification of nucleated cells was approximated via reference gene primer amplification. Clones were read by immunoSEQ multiplex PCR, and TCRdb kept only the in-frame ones, dropping some. V and J calls and clone size are given by that table; D and trimming were obtained from the DNA. The sample holds fewer than 450,000 clones, around 90% seen once. This clone was recorded at least ten times. The TCR comes from a woman between 18 and 30 years old who had recovered from COVID-19. Specimen: PBMCs or T cells enriched from blood (not recorded which).

CDR3 in DNA: TGTGCCAGCAGTGAATATGGGGGCCCCGGCCAGCATTTT. As protein: CASSEYGGPGQHF. The V and J genes are TRBV6-1 and TRBJ1-5; a possible D gene is TRBD1 (6 bases). Germline assignment: CDR1 MNHNS and CDR2 SASEGT. Trimming pared 2 bases from V and 12 bases from J, leaving 14 bases between. The CDR3 is made up of 13 amino acids.